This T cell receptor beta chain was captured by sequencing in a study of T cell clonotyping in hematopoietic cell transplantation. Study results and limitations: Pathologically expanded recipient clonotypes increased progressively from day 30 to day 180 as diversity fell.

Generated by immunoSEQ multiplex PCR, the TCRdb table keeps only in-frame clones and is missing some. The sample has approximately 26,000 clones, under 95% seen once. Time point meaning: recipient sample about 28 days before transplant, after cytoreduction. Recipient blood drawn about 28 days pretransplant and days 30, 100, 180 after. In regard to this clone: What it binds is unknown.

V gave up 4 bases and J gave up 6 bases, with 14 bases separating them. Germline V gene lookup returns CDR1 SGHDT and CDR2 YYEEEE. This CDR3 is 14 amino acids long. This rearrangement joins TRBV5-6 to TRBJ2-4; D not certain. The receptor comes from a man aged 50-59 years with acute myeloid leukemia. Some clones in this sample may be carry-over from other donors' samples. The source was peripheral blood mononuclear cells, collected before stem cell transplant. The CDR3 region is CASSSHRVPNIQYF. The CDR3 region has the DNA TGTGCCAGCAGCAGTCACCGGGTCCCAAACATTCAGTACTTC.